This T cell receptor beta chain derives from a study of control samples from healthy donors and cancer patients. Only in-frame clones appear in the TCRdb table, and some are missing; sequencing was by immunoSEQ multiplex PCR. The table records over 100,000 clones, approximately 90% of them present only once. Germline CDR1 is MDHEN and CDR2 is SYDVKM. The CDR3 covers 14 residues. Trimming left V 5 bases short and J 2 bases short, with 12 bases between. The sequence derives from a woman in her forties or fifties in good health. J is TRBJ1-1 and V is TRBV28; D remains ambiguous. Sequencing input: blood. The CDR3 DNA is TGTGCCAGCAGTCGCGAGTTAAAAAACACTGAAGCTTTCTTT. Translated: CASSRELKNTEAFF.